This TCR beta chain was documented in a study of blood T cell repertoires in COVID-19. Study information: Samples representing acute and convalescent COVID-19 were sourced from the United States, Italy and Spain. Nucleic acid was either cDNA or gDNA, and it came from T cells, B-cell-depleted T cells, or PBMCs.

This clone was picked up a small number of times. CDR3 length: 20 residues. V lost 0 bases and J lost 2; bases outside the gene matches: 9. Germline V gene lookup returns CDR1 MGHRA and CDR2 YSYEKL. As processed by the authors: Reference gene primer amplification gave estimated nucleated cell counts. Some clones are missing from TCRdb's copy, which holds only in-frame ones; the method was immunoSEQ multiplex PCR. The DNA was the basis for D and trimming; V, J and clone size are from that table. The sample comprises some 110,000 clones, 80% of which are singletons, and around 16% rests with the top ten.

This receptor was identified in a man aged 55 to 69 with active or convalescent COVID-19. Sequencing was performed on peripheral blood. The chain employs TRBV4-1 and TRBJ2-6; 11 bases are shared with TRBD1. CDR3 amino acids: CASSQDRTGGARTGANVLTF. CDR3 DNA sequence: TGCGCCAGCAGCCAAGACCGGACAGGGGGCGCAAGGACTGGGGCCAACGTCCTGACTTTC.